Presented here are 13 T cell receptor beta chains from one specimen sequenced in a study of read filtering for tumor transcriptome and immune sequencing. Molecular barcoded adaptors covering alpha/delta and beta/gamma chains were used on 400 to 450 ng RNA. MiXCR, run by TCRdb on the reads, gives a single entry per CDR3 protein. The data contain some 120,000 distinct CDR3 sequences, over 10% of them singletons. Sequencing was carried out using a population of CD138-negative cells sorted from bone marrow. The receptors originated from a donor at least 40 years old with multiple myeloma.

Note on this clonotype: A much larger clone is a single base away; this may be a read error. As the CDR3 is not closed by the conserved phenylalanine or tryptophan, this likely results from a read error. The V and J genes are TRBV12-3 or TRBV12-4 and TRBJ1-5; D call uncertain. The ends were cut back, 6 bases at V and 1 base at J, with 16 bases in the middle. The CDR3 sequence is 16 residues long. CDR3 nucleotide sequence: TGTGCCAGCAGCCCGTCGGATTTAATCAGCAATCAGCCCCAGCATCTT. Its translation is CASSPSDLISNQPQHL.

This clonotype was counted many times. The rearrangement uses TRBV12-5 and TRBJ1-1; tentative D call: TRBD1 (5 bases). The V gene's germline CDR1 is LGHNT and CDR2 FRNRAP. V was cut by 1 base and J by 2 bases, with 8 bases left in between. This CDR3 spans 14 amino acids. CDR3: CASGLGQTNTEAFF. CDR3 bases: TGTGCTAGTGGTTTGGGACAGACTAACACTGAAGCTTTCTTT. The complete variable domain, with remaining parts taken from reference TRBV12-5 and TRBJ1-1, reads DARVTQTPRHKVTEMGQEVTMRCQPILGHNTVFWYRQTMMQGLELLAYFRNRAPLDDSGMPKDRFSAEMPDATLATLKIQPSEPRDSAVYFCASGLGQTNTEAFFGQGTRLTVV.

Many counts were recorded for this clonotype. V gene TRBV7-9 combines with J gene TRBJ2-6; D may correspond to TRBD1 or TRBD2 (5 bases each). V lost 5 bases and J lost 0, with 11 bases in between. The V gene's germline CDR1 is SEHNR and CDR2 FQNEAQ (reference sequence). The CDR3 sequence is 16 residues long. The DNA of the CDR3 is TGTGCCAGCAGCCTCCGGGGCTACTCTGGGGCCAACGTCCTGACTTTC. It specifies CASSLRGYSGANVLTF.

With regard to this clonotype: This may be a read error: a much more frequent sequence differs by one nucleotide. This chain joins TRBV20-1 and TRBJ2-5; TRBD2 might be the D (5 bases). This CDR3 is built from 15 residues. Germline CDR1 is DFQATT and CDR2 is SNEGSKA (reference sequence). The CDR3 sequence is CSASTPTEEREAQYF. CDR3 nucleotide sequence: TGCAGTGCCAGTACCCCAACGGAGGAGCGAGAGGCCCAGTACTTC.

This clonotype was picked up many times. This chain uses TRBV28 with TRBJ2-7; D is perhaps TRBD1 (5 bases). Looked up from germline, CDR1 is MDHEN and CDR2 is SYDVKM. V lost 6 bases, J lost 1 base, and 16 bases lay in between. The CDR3 sequence is 15 residues long. CDR3 loop: CASSTTVRPSYEQYF. CDR3 nucleotides: TGTGCCAGCAGCACGACAGTGCGACCTTCCTACGAGCAGTACTTC.

A few counts support this clonotype. It may be a read error: a sequence one base away is much more abundant. The chain recombines TRBV5-1 with TRBJ2-3; 10 bases are shared with TRBD2. The V segment lost 5 bases and the J segment 3 bases; nucleotides outside the gene matches: 6. Germline CDR1 is SGHRS and CDR2 is YFSETQ. The CDR3 is 15 amino acids. This CDR3 is CASRKTSGLTDTQYF. The CDR3 nucleotides are TGCGCCAGCAGAAAGACTAGCGGGCTTACAGATACGCAGTATTTT.

Many counts were recorded for this clonotype. The V call is TRBV3-1, the J call TRBJ1-4; tentatively, D is TRBD1 (5 bases). The CDR3 has 15 residues. The germline gives CDR1 LGHDT, CDR2 YNNKEL (reference sequence). The V and J ends lost 0 bases and 6 bases respectively, with 11 bases between them. The CDR3 loop is CASSQEGRVHEKLFF. CDR3 coding DNA: TGTGCCAGCAGCCAAGAGGGCAGGGTCCATGAAAAACTGTTTTTT.

About this clonotype itself: The junction and the germline gene differ at one end; a read error may be behind it. The V and J genes are TRBV28 and TRBJ2-1; possibly TRBD2 for D (6 bases). CDR1 is MDHEN, CDR2 SYDVKM, per germline. There are 15 residues in the CDR3. The CDR3 nucleotides are TGTGCCAGCAGTTTAGGGGGGAGTTCCTACTATGAGCAGTTCTTC. Protein sequence: CASSLGGSSYYEQFF.

This clonotype showed up many times. The chain uses TRBV6-6 and TRBJ1-1; the D gene is possibly TRBD1 (5 bases). Germline loops: CDR1 MNHNY, CDR2 SVGAGI (reference sequence). V was pared by 7 bases and J by 0 bases, with 18 bases between. There are 16 residues in the CDR3. The CDR3 sequence: CASTPSGGSMNTEAFF. The CDR3 DNA is TGTGCCAGCACCCCAAGCGGGGGATCCATGAACACTGAAGCTTTCTTT.

This clonotype was counted at least ten times. V and J are TRBV7-2 and TRBJ2-1; 7 nucleotides align to TRBD1. Losses at the gene ends were 5 bases for V and 10 bases for J; bases not matched to a gene: 8. CDR1 is SGHTA, CDR2 FQGNSA, per germline. The CDR3 has 13 residues. CDR3 in amino acids: CASSGWTGQEQFF. CDR3 nucleotide sequence: TGTGCCAGCAGCGGCTGGACAGGTCAAGAGCAGTTCTTC.

This clonotype was seen ten or more times. The chain carries TRBV29-1 and TRBJ1-1, with 8 bases that match TRBD1. Losses at the gene ends were 5 bases for V and 4 bases for J; bases not matched to a gene: 6. Per the germline V gene, CDR1 is SQVTM and CDR2 is ANQGSEA. The CDR3 spans 13 residues. DNA of the CDR3: TGCAGCGTTCCCAGGGGGCAAGGCACTGAAGCTTTCTTT. It is translated as CSVPRGQGTEAFF.

V and J are TRBV18 and TRBJ1-1; D is unresolved. Trimming took off 5 bases at V and 0 bases at J, with 7 bases between the two ends. Germline CDR1 KGHSH, CDR2 LQKENI. CDR3 length: 13 amino acids. CDR3 nucleotides: TGTGCCAGCTCAGACAAAGTGAACACTGAAGCTTTCTTT. Amino acid sequence: CASSDKVNTEAFF.

As regards this clonotype: This may be a read error, as it is one base from a much larger clone. The chain links TRBV2 to TRBJ2-3; D gene ambiguous. The V end was cut by 5 bases, the J end by 2 bases, with 11 bases between. The CDR3 has 14 amino acids. The V gene's germline CDR1 is SNHLY and CDR2 FYNNEI. CDR3 sequence: CASSQSLATDTQYF. CDR3 DNA: TGTGCCAGCAGTCAATCCCTCGCCACAGATACGCAGTATTTT. Full variable domain (rest looked up from reference TRBV2 and TRBJ2-3): EPEVTQTPSHQVTQMGQEVILRCVPISNHLYFYWYRQILGQKVEFLVSFYNNEISEKSEIFDDQFSVERPDGSNFTLKIRSTKLEDSAMYFCASSQSLATDTQYFGPGTRLTVL.